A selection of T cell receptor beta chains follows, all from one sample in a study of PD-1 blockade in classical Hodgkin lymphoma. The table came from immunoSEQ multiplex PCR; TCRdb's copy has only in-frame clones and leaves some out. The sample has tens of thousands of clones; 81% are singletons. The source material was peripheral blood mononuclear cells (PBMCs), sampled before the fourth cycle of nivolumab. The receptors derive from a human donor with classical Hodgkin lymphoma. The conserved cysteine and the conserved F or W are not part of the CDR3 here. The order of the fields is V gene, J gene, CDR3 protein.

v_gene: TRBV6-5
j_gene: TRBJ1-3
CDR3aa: ASRRQHSGNTIY

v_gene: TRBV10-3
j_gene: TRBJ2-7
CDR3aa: AISDGPGGSGEQY

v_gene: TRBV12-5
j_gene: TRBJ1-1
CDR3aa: ASGLVLKHEGTEAF

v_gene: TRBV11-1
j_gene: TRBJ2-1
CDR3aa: ASSSPGTSGYNEQF

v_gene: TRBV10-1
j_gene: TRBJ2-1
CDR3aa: ASSESSVYNEQF

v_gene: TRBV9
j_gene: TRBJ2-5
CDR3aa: ASSPSGFGETQY

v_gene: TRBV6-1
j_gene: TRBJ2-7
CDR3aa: ASRSPGLQY

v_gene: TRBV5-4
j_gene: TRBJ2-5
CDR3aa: ASSDPGQGEETQY

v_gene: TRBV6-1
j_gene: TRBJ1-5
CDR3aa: ASSEVYSWSNQPQH

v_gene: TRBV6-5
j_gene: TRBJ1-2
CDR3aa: ASSYAGFGGYT

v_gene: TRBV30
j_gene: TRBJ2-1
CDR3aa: AWSVLGQGVYNEQF

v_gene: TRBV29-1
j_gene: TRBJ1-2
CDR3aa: SVEGYLGYT

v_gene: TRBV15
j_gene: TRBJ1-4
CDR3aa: ATSSTRKGAARMGLKLF

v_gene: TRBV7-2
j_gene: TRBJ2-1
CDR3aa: ASSPGGASSYNEQF

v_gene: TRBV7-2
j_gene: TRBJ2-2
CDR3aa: ASSTPGISPGELF

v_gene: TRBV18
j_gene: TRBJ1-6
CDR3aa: ASSLANSYNSPLH

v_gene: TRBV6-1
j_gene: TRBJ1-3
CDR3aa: ASSAGVSGNTIY

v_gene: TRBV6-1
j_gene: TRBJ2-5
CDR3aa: ASSGGAGTQY

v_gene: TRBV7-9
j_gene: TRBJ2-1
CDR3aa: ASSLVGGPSYNEQF

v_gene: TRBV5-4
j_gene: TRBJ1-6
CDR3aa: ASSVGSSYNSPLH

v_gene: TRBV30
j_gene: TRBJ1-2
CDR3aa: AWSVGRRNGYT

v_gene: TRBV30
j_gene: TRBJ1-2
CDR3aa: AWNRGQGAGGYT

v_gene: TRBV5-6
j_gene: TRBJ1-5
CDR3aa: ASSLGFNQPQH

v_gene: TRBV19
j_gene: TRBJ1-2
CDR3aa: ASSQGPYGYT

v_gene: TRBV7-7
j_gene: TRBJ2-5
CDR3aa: ASSFGLQETQY

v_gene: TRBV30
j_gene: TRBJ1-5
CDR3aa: AWSVGGGDQPQH

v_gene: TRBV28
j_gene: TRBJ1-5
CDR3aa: ASSTDRYGNQPQH

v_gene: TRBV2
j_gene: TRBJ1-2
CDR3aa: ASSRAGQSYYGYT

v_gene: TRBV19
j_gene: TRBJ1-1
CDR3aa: ASSPTGLRNPEAF

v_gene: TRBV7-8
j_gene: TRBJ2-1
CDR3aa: ASSLVGQGYEQF

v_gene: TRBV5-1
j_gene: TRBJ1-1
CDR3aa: ASSLDRGWNAEAF

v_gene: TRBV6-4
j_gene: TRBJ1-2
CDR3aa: ASSDSMGGRGGYT

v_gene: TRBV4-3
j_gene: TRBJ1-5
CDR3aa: ASSQDFAQDNQPQH

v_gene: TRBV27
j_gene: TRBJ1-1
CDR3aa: ASRTLQGWEAF

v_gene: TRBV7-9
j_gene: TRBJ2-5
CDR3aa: ASSSGTSQETQY

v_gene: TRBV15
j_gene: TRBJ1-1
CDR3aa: ATSRVANTEAF

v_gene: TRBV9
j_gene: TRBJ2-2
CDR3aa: ASSVAQPNTGELF

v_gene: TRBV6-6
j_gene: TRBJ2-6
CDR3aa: ASSYSGANVLT